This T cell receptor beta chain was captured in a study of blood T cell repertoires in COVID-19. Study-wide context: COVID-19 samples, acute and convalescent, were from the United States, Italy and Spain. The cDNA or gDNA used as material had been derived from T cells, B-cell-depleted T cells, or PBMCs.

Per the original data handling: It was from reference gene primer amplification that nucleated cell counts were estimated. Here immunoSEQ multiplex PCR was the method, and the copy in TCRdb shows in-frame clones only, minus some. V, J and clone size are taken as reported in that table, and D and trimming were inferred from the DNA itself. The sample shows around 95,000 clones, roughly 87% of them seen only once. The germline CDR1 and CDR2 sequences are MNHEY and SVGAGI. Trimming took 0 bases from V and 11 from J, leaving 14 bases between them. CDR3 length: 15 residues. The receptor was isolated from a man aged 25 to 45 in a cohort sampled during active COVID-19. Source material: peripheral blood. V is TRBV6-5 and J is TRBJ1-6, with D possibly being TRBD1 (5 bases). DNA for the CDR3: TGTGCCAGCAGTTACTCGGAGGGAAAGGGGACACCCCTCCACTTT. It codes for CASSYSEGKGTPLHF.